This is a list of T cell receptor beta chains from one sample in a study of regulatory T cells in long-lasting Graves disease. TCRdb reanalysed the multiplex PCR reads using MiXCR and keeps one entry per CDR3 protein. The sample shows roughly 380,000 distinct CDR3 sequences, around 17% of them seen only once. These data also formed part of another study, on T cells in Graves' hyperthyroidism and ophthalmopathy.

The sequencing used peripheral blood mononuclear cells (PBMCs), collected at new diagnosis, from a patient treated with antithyroid drugs. These receptors were collected from a man in his forties with Graves disease. CDR3s include the opening cysteine and the closing phenylalanine or tryptophan. A D gene is named only where the DNA matches it firmly. Rows may omit the clone size; those that give it use once, few, many or a size class.

NA TRBJ2-2 few TRBV10-3 TGTGCCATCAGTCGCGGGACAGAGAACACCGGGGAGCTGTTTTTT CAISRGTENTGELFF
TRBD1 TRBJ2-7 many TRBV6-2/TRBV6-3 TGTGCCAGCGGGAAAGGGGGCGGCGAGCAGTACTTC CASGKGGGEQYF
TRBD1 TRBJ1-2 NA TRBV7-9 TGTGCCAGCAGTCCCGACAGGGGGCGTAAGAACTATGGCTACACCTTC CASSPDRGRKNYGYTF
TRBD1 TRBJ1-4 many TRBV20-1 TGCAGTGCCGCGACAGGGGGCGTCTGGGGTAATGAAAAACTGTTTTTT CSAATGGVWGNEKLFF
TRBD2 TRBJ2-3 many TRBV6-1 TGTGCCAGCACTAGCGGGGGGCCAAATACGCAGTATTTT CASTSGGPNTQYF
NA TRBJ1-2 many TRBV28 TGTGCCAGCAGTTGGCAGCTATATGGCTACACCTTC CASSWQLYGYTF
TRBD2 TRBJ2-7 NA TRBV27 TGTGCCAGCAGCCCCCCGGTGGTAGCGGGGGGCCTCTCCTACGAGCAGTACTTC CASSPPVVAGGLSYEQYF
NA TRBJ1-1 many TRBV5-1 TGCGCCAGCAGCTTGGTCGGGGGGGAAACTGAAGCTTTCTTT CASSLVGGETEAFF
NA TRBJ2-3 few TRBV2 TGTGCCACCCGGCCGTCGCGGGGGCTTACAGATACGCAGTATTTT CATRPSRGLTDTQYF
NA TRBJ2-1 NA TRBV7-2 TGTGCCAGCAGCTTAATCCATCCCCAGTTCTTC CASSLIHPQFF
NA TRBJ2-7 NA TRBV6-5 TGTGCCAGCAGTTACGCGGAAGAGCAGTACTTC CASSYAEEQYF
NA TRBJ2-7 few TRBV6-2/TRBV6-3 TGTGCCAGCAGGGCCAGACAGGGAGGCTCCTACGAGCAGTACTTC CASRARQGGSYEQYF
NA TRBJ2-3 NA TRBV6-2/TRBV6-3 TGTGCCAGCACTCCGGGGTTCCCCGATACGCAGTATTTT CASTPGFPDTQYF
NA TRBJ1-2 many TRBV7-8 TGTGCCAGCAGTCTGGGGGGGCTTTCTTATGGCTACACCTTC CASSLGGLSYGYTF
NA TRBJ2-1 many TRBV3-2 TGTGCCAGCAGCCAAGATCATGGGTGGGTGTCCTACAATGAGCAGTTCTTC CASSQDHGWVSYNEQFF
TRBD1 TRBJ1-4 NA TRBV10-3 TGTGCCATCAGGAAACAGGGGTTTAATGAAAAACTGTTTTTT CAIRKQGFNEKLFF
NA TRBJ2-6 NA TRBV6-1 TGTGCCAGCAAAATCCTCTCTGGGGCCAACGTCCTGACTTTC CASKILSGANVLTF
NA TRBJ2-1 few TRBV3-1 TGTGCCAGCAGCCTTGGGCGAGGACATCCGTTCTACAATGAGCAGTTCTTC CASSLGRGHPFYNEQFF
TRBD2 TRBJ2-5 many TRBV7-2 TGTGCCAGCATGACTAGCGGGGGGGCCGGGACCCAGTACTTC CASMTSGGAGTQYF
NA TRBJ1-6 NA TRBV6-5 TGTGCCAGCAGTTACAGGCAGGGGTATTCACCCCTCCACTTT CASSYRQGYSPLHF
TRBD1 TRBJ1-4 few TRBV7-2 TGTGCCAGCAGCTTAGTCCCGGGACAGGGATTAGGGGTAAAACTGTTTTTT CASSLVPGQGLGVKLFF
NA TRBJ2-6 NA TRBV12-3/TRBV12-4 TGTGCCAGCAGTTTAAGAATTTTGTCGATCGGGGGCTCTGGGGCCAACGTCCTGACTTTC CASSLRILSIGGSGANVLTF
NA TRBJ2-4 many TRBV28 TGTGCCAGCAGTTTACCTGAGATAGCCAAAAACATTCAGTACTTC CASSLPEIAKNIQYF
NA TRBJ1-5 many TRBV30 TGTGCCTGGAGTGACGGGGGGACTCAGCCCCAGCATTTT CAWSDGGTQPQHF
NA TRBJ2-3 many TRBV27 TGTGCCAGCAGTTACGGCGGGGAAGGCACAGATACGCAGTATTTT CASSYGGEGTDTQYF
NA TRBJ1-1 many TRBV30 TGTGCCTGGAGACCGACAGGTGAAGCTTTCTTT CAWRPTGEAFF
NA TRBJ2-7 many TRBV20-1 TGCAGTGCTCACCGGGACATAGGCTACGAGCAGTACTTC CSAHRDIGYEQYF
NA TRBJ1-2 few TRBV4-2 TGTGCCAGCAGCGACGAAGAACAGGGAAGTGGCTACACCTTC CASSDEEQGSGYTF
NA TRBJ2-7 many TRBV20-1 TGCAGTGCCGTAAATACCAGGGTCGTTATAGCCGAGCAGTACTTC CSAVNTRVVIAEQYF
NA TRBJ2-5 many TRBV7-3 TGTGCCAGCAGCTCACGACCTAGGGAGACCCAGTACTTC CASSSRPRETQYF
TRBD2 TRBJ2-3 few TRBV29-1 TGCAGCGCCCGGACTAGCGGGGGCGACACAGATACGCAGTATTTT CSARTSGGDTDTQYF
NA TRBJ2-7 NA TRBV20-1 TGCAGTGCTCGAGGGCAGAACTACGAGCAGTACTTC CSARGQNYEQYF
NA TRBJ2-7 many TRBV3-1 TGTGCCAGCAGCCAAGATCCGCAACGGGGGCCGTCCTACGAGCAGTACTTC CASSQDPQRGPSYEQYF
TRBD2 TRBJ2-2 few TRBV5-1 TGCGCCAGCAGCTTGCGGCGGGGGTCGAACACCGGGGAGCTGTTTTTT CASSLRRGSNTGELFF
NA TRBJ2-1 NA TRBV2 TGTGCCAGCAGTGCCTTATATAGAGTCAATGAGCAGTTCTTC CASSALYRVNEQFF
TRBD1 TRBJ1-1 many TRBV5-5 TGTGCCAGCAGCTTGGCCCAGGGGGGGCGGATGAACACTGAAGCTTTCTTT CASSLAQGGRMNTEAFF
TRBD2 TRBJ2-3 medium-sized TRBV20-1 TGCAGTGCTAGAGAGGGACTAGCGGACACAGATACGCAGTATTTT CSAREGLADTDTQYF
NA TRBJ2-6 few TRBV7-9 TGTGCCGGCAGCTTAGCGTTTATTTATGGGGGAAGCGGGGCCAACGTCCTGACTTTC CAGSLAFIYGGSGANVLTF
NA TRBJ1-6 NA TRBV19 TGTGCCAGTACCGCCGGAGGGCTAGGTAATTCACCCCTCCACTTT CASTAGGLGNSPLHF
NA TRBJ2-1 many TRBV5-8 TGTGCCAGTGCCCTAGCGCGCAATGAGCAGTTCTTC CASALARNEQFF
TRBD1 TRBJ1-2 many TRBV3-1 TGTGCCAGCAGCCAAGATTTGGGACAGGGCCGCGGCTACACCTTC CASSQDLGQGRGYTF
NA TRBJ1-5 many TRBV15 TGTGCCACCAGCAGATCCCAGGGCCCTCAGCCCCAGCATTTT CATSRSQGPQPQHF
NA TRBJ1-1 many TRBV5-5 TGTGCCAGCAGCTTGAACGGGGAGGGGGCTGAAGCTTTCTTT CASSLNGEGAEAFF
TRBD1 TRBJ2-2 many TRBV10-1 TGCGCCAGCAGCTCTGGACAGGGCGGGACCGGGGAGCTGTTTTTT CASSSGQGGTGELFF
NA TRBJ1-3 NA TRBV7-3 TGTGCCAGCAGCTTAAACGGCGGGTCTGGAAACACCATATATTTT CASSLNGGSGNTIYF
TRBD1 TRBJ1-4 NA TRBV25-1 TGTGCCAGCAGTGTGACAGGGACTAATGAAAAACTGTTTTTT CASSVTGTNEKLFF
NA TRBJ1-5 many TRBV7-9 TGTGCCAGCAGTTCGGCGAGCAATCAGCCCCAGCATTTT CASSSASNQPQHF
NA TRBJ2-7 many TRBV6-1 TGTGCCAGCAGTGAATACTGGGGGGCCACCTACGAGCAGTACTTC CASSEYWGATYEQYF
TRBD1 TRBJ2-7 many TRBV27 TGTGCCAGCAGTGCCGGGACAGTCTCCTACGAGCAGTACTTC CASSAGTVSYEQYF
NA TRBJ2-3 many TRBV24-1 TGTGCCACCAGTGATTCGTGGCGCGATACGCAGTATTTT CATSDSWRDTQYF
NA TRBJ1-6 NA TRBV6-2/TRBV6-3 TGTGCCAGCAGTGAAATTGGGACACAGAATTCACCCCTCCACTTT CASSEIGTQNSPLHF
TRBD1 TRBJ2-5 many TRBV20-1 TGCAGTGCTAGGAACTCCGGGACAGGCGACGCGACCCAGTACTTC CSARNSGTGDATQYF
TRBD2 TRBJ2-5 many TRBV20-1 TGCAGTGCGAGCCCGCTAGCGGGGGGATCCCGGGAGACCCAGTACTTC CSASPLAGGSRETQYF
NA TRBJ1-1 many TRBV30 TGTGCCTGGCCGCCAGGCCGGACTGAAGCTTTCTTT CAWPPGRTEAFF
NA TRBJ2-6 NA TRBV6-5 TGTGCCAGCAGTTATTCAGGTTTTTCTGGGGCCAACGTCCTGACTTTC CASSYSGFSGANVLTF
NA TRBJ1-5 many TRBV6-5 TGTGCCAGCAGTTTAATATGGTCCAGGGGCGGCAATCAGCCCCAGCATTTT CASSLIWSRGGNQPQHF
NA TRBJ1-2 few TRBV6-2/TRBV6-3 TGTGCCAGCAGTTACTCGACACTGTACTATGGCTACACCTTC CASSYSTLYYGYTF